The 16 T cell receptor beta chains below come from one sample, sequenced in a study of OX40 agonist ivuxolimab in advanced cancers. Sequencing was performed with immunoSEQ multiplex PCR; in TCRdb, only in-frame clones are kept and a portion is missing. The sample records around 55,000 clones, 70% to 90% being singletons. The sample here was CD4+ or CD8+ T cells sorted from blood, taken in a trial of the OX40 agonist ivuxolimab. The origin of the receptors is an adult with an advanced solid tumor such as melanoma, head and neck, liver or kidney cancer.

The chain links TRBV28 to TRBJ1-2, with TRBD1 matching 11 bases. In germline, CDR1 is MDHEN, CDR2 SYDVKM. The V and J ends lost 2 bases and 4 bases, in that order; junction bases with no gene match: 12. The CDR3 loop spans 18 amino acids. The CDR3 DNA sequence: TGTGCCAGCAGTTTAGGGGACGGACAGGGGGCGGGAGGCTATGGCTACACCTTC. This translates into CASSLGDGQGAGGYGYTF.

The chain's CDR3 is CATSRAPTGAENTGELFF. The DNA of the CDR3 is TGTGCCACCAGCAGAGCCCCAACCGGGGCCGAAAACACCGGGGAGCTGTTTTTT. The chain is built from TRBV15 and TRBJ2-2; D possibly matches TRBD1 or TRBD2 (5 bases each). The CDR3 has 18 amino acids. The V gene lost 1 base and the J gene lost 2 bases, with 17 bases spanning the gap. Germline V lookup: CDR1 LNHNV, CDR2 YYDKDF (reference sequence).

V usage is TRBV14 and J usage is TRBJ1-2; D possibly corresponds to TRBD1 (6 bases). Germline CDR1 and CDR2: SGHDN and FVKESK. Deletions cut 6 bases from V and 2 bases from J, with 16 bases between. This CDR3 has 15 residues. CDR3 protein: CASSVDRRINYGYTF. CDR3 sequence (DNA): TGTGCCAGCAGTGTCGACAGGCGGATAAACTATGGCTACACCTTC.

The chain uses TRBV7-6 and TRBJ1-3; D gene uncertain. The germline V and J ends were trimmed by 5 bases and 1 base, with 12 bases remaining between them. CDR1 is SGHVS and CDR2 is FNYEAQ in the germline V gene. The CDR3 is 15 amino acids. In nucleotides, the CDR3 is TGTGCCAGCAGCCCGAGGGAGTCGTCTGGAAACACCATATATTTT. This gives the protein CASSPRESSGNTIYF.

The rearrangement joins TRBV4-1 to TRBJ1-4; D is undetermined. The CDR3 runs to 17 residues. CDR1 and CDR2 from the germline V gene are MGHRA and YSYEKL. V lost 0 bases and J lost 0, with 11 bases in between. CDR3 protein: CASSQDLRAATNEKLFF. Written as DNA, the CDR3 is TGCGCCAGCAGCCAAGATCTGAGAGCTGCAACTAATGAAAAACTGTTTTTT.

This sequence joins TRBV5-4 and TRBJ2-5; D is uncertain. There are 14 residues in the CDR3. Trimming cost V 4 bases and J 1 base, with 11 bases left between them. CDR1 SGHNT and CDR2 YYREEE come from the germline V gene (reference sequence). For the CDR3, the DNA is TGTGCCAGCAGCCAAAACCTCGGCCAAGAGACCCAGTACTTC. Translating it yields CASSQNLGQETQYF.

The chain recombines TRBV4-3 with TRBJ2-3; D might be TRBD2 (6 bases). The CDR3 extends over 17 amino acids. Trimming took off 1 base at V and 1 base at J, with 15 bases between the two ends. The germline V gene has CDR1 LGHNA and CDR2 YSLEER. In nucleotides, the CDR3 is TGCGCCAGCAGCCAAGGAGTCTTGGGGGGAGGCACAGATACGCAGTATTTT. This gives the protein CASSQGVLGGGTDTQYF.

The chain is built from TRBV6-6 and TRBJ1-5, with 9 bases matching TRBD1. CDR3 size: 13 residues. From germline, CDR1 is MNHNY and CDR2 SVGAGI (reference sequence). The ends lost 8 bases at V and 2 bases at J; junction bases unmatched: 1. The DNA of the CDR3 is TGTGCCAGCCGGGACAGGGGCAATCAGCCCCAGCATTTT. It translates to CASRDRGNQPQHF.

This chain links TRBV23-1 with TRBJ1-6; possibly TRBD1 for D (5 bases). TRBV23-1 is given ORF status, its function remaining uncertain. The germline V and J ends were trimmed by 6 bases and 7 bases, with 28 bases remaining between them. The CDR3 totals 19 residues. CDR3 in amino acids: CASSLSGARVRFLNSPLHF. DNA of the CDR3: TGCGCCAGCAGCCTGTCTGGGGCAAGGGTTAGGTTTTTGAATTCACCCCTCCACTTT.

The rearrangement links TRBV27 to TRBJ1-1; 7 bases map to TRBD1. CDR3 length equals 17 residues. V gave up 4 bases and J gave up 2 bases; unmatched junction bases: 13. The germline CDR1 and CDR2 sequences are MNHEY and SMNVEV (reference sequence). CDR3 protein: CASSSGKGGQVNTEAFF. The CDR3 DNA is TGTGCCAGCAGTTCAGGTAAGGGAGGACAGGTCAACACTGAAGCTTTCTTT.

V usage is TRBV28 and J usage is TRBJ2-1, with 9 nucleotides matching TRBD1. The germline gives CDR1 MDHEN, CDR2 SYDVKM. V dropped 3 bases and J dropped 5; count of bases not matched to a gene: 11. CDR3 length: 17 amino acids. CDR3 residues: CASSFSVNRGRDNEQFF. The CDR3 region has the DNA TGTGCCAGCAGTTTTTCCGTCAACAGGGGGCGGGACAATGAGCAGTTCTTC.

This clone has a handful of counts. This chain connects TRBV4-3 to TRBJ1-5; unclear D gene. This CDR3 comprises 15 residues. Trimming took off 0 bases at V and 0 bases at J, with 6 bases between the two ends. CDR1 and CDR2 (germline): LGHNA, YSLEER. In nucleotides, the CDR3 is TGCGCCAGCAGCCAAGACAGCTATAGCAATCAGCCCCAGCATTTT. Amino acid sequence: CASSQDSYSNQPQHF.

This clone has just one count. V and J are TRBV11-2 and TRBJ1-2; D is undetermined. V was trimmed by 0 bases and J by 7 bases, leaving 12 bases between them. Germline lookup yields CDR1 SGHAT and CDR2 FQNNGV. This CDR3 has 14 amino acids. The CDR3 reads CASSLEGLAGGYTF. CDR3 coding DNA: TGTGCCAGCAGCTTAGAGGGCCTCGCCGGTGGCTACACCTTC.

The gene calls are TRBV9 and TRBJ1-2; D may be TRBD1 (5 bases). The germline V gene encodes CDR1 SGDLS and CDR2 YYNGEE. The CDR3 contains 17 residues. Trimming took 3 bases from V and 1 from J, leaving 19 bases between them. CDR3 amino acids: CASSAGTEYTINYGYTF. Written as DNA, the CDR3 is TGTGCCAGCAGCGCAGGGACGGAATACACCATTAACTATGGCTACACCTTC.

J is TRBJ1-1 and V is TRBV6-5, with 10 positions matching TRBD1. The CDR3 length is 15 residues. Germline trimming cut 2 bases from V and 3 bases from J; bases unmatched to any gene: 3. Germline CDR1 reads MNHEY; CDR2 reads SVGAGI. CDR3 in amino acids: CASSYGTGADTEAFF. The CDR3 bases are TGTGCCAGCAGTTACGGGACAGGGGCGGACACTGAAGCTTTCTTT.

This clone was seen ten or more times. The chain links TRBV13 to TRBJ1-1; D not resolved. Germline-derived CDR1 and CDR2 are PRHDT and FYEKMQ (reference sequence). V lost 1 base and J lost 6, with 12 bases in between. The CDR3 sequence is 14 residues long. CDR3 nucleotides: TGTGCCAGCAGCTTAGAGGAAGGAATTCCTGAAGCTTTCTTT. It specifies CASSLEEGIPEAFF.